The 19 T cell receptor beta chains listed next were all sequenced from one sample in a study of T cell responses to AZD1222 COVID-19 vaccine. The table came from immunoSEQ multiplex PCR; TCRdb's copy has only in-frame clones and leaves some out. This sample yields around 91,000 clones, of which approximately 90% are seen a single time; 7.5% to 9.5% belongs to the top ten. This sample comprised peripheral blood, obtained 28 days after the second AZD1222 dose. These receptors were obtained from an adult who received the AZD1222 COVID-19 vaccine.

This clone was seen a single time. The gene calls are TRBV2 and TRBJ1-1; 7 nucleotides align to TRBD1. The CDR3 is made up of 14 amino acids. Germline CDR1 and CDR2: SNHLY and FYNNEI. J gave up 4 bases and V 5 bases, and 7 bases lay outside the gene matches. The CDR3 here is CASSLQGLVTEAFF. The CDR3 DNA is TGTGCCAGCAGTTTACAGGGGCTGGTCACTGAAGCTTTCTTT.

The rearrangement joins TRBV19 to TRBJ1-2; 8 bases fit TRBD1. The CDR3 is 15 residues long. Trimming took 6 bases from V and 2 from J; bases not matched to a gene: 8. Germline V gives CDR1 LNHDA, CDR2 SQIVND (reference sequence). CDR3 region: CASSLQGVGNYGYTF. DNA for the CDR3: TGTGCCAGTAGCCTACAGGGGGTCGGAAACTATGGCTACACCTTC. Together with reference TRBV19 and TRBJ1-2, the CDR3 gives the full variable domain: DGGITQSPKYLFRKEGQNVTLSCEQNLNHDAMYWYRQDPGQGLRLIYYSQIVNDFQKGDIAEGYSVSREKKESFPLTVTSAQKNPTAFYLCASSLQGVGNYGYTFGSGTRLTVV.

This chain connects TRBV24-1 to TRBJ2-7; D ambiguous. Trimming pared 5 bases from V and 2 bases from J, leaving 9 bases between. Germline V gene lookup returns CDR1 KGHDR and CDR2 SFDVKD. The CDR3 has 13 residues. CDR3 loop: CATSASGTYEQYF. The CDR3, as DNA: TGTGCCACCAGTGCAAGTGGAACCTACGAGCAGTACTTC.

As DNA, the CDR3 is TGTGCCAGCAGCAATCAGGGAGGAAACACCATATATTTT. It specifies CASSNQGGNTIYF. V and J are TRBV28 and TRBJ1-3; tentative D call: TRBD1 (5 bases). V lost 6 bases and J 4 bases, leaving 10 bases between the germline ends. The germline V gene has CDR1 MDHEN and CDR2 SYDVKM. This CDR3 is 13 amino acids long.

The V gene is TRBV28, the J gene TRBJ1-5; 10 bases are shared with TRBD1. The V gene's germline CDR1 is MDHEN and CDR2 SYDVKM. The junction had 2 bases not matched to a gene; V was cut back by 4 bases and J by 5 bases. The CDR3 extends over 14 amino acids. CDR3 sequence reads: CASSWTGGHQPQHF. The CDR3 DNA reads TGTGCCAGCAGTTGGACAGGGGGACATCAGCCCCAGCATTTT.

CDR3 amino acids: CSVEPSDSDYEQYF. CDR3 nucleotides: TGCAGCGTTGAGCCTTCGGATTCAGACTACGAGCAGTACTTC. V gene TRBV29-1 combines with J gene TRBJ2-7; D uncertain. CDR3 size: 14 residues. The germline V gene encodes CDR1 SQVTM and CDR2 ANQGSEA. Trimming removed 3 bases from V and 3 bases from J, with 15 bases in between.

The chain uses TRBV20-1 and TRBJ2-2; D unclear. This CDR3 is built from 13 residues. Trimming stripped 3 bases from V and 5 bases from J, with 10 bases between. Germline values: CDR1 DFQATT, CDR2 SNEGSKA (reference sequence). CDR3 sequence (DNA): TGCAGTGCTAGTCGGGCAGCTACCGGGGAGCTGTTTTTT. Amino acid sequence: CSASRAATGELFF.

A few counts support this clone. The rearrangement links TRBV28 to TRBJ1-1; weak D call: TRBD1 (6 bases). Germline V gene data show CDR1 as MDHEN and CDR2 as SYDVKM. The V end was cut by 6 bases, the J end by 0 bases, with 14 bases between. The CDR3 has 15 residues. CDR3 in amino acids: CASSLGGTLNTEAFF. The CDR3 DNA follows: TGTGCCAGCAGCTTAGGCGGGACATTGAACACTGAAGCTTTCTTT.

This clone has just one count. The chain recombines TRBV7-2 with TRBJ1-3, with a possible D match to TRBD1 (6 bases). V was trimmed by 1 base and J by 0 bases, leaving 13 bases between them. The CDR3 sequence is 17 residues long. Germline V lookup: CDR1 SGHTA, CDR2 FQGNSA. Written as DNA, the CDR3 is TGTGCCAGCAGCTTAGGCCTGACAGGAAGCTCTGGAAACACCATATATTTT. Translated, it gives CASSLGLTGSSGNTIYF.

Comments on this clone: One junction end does not reproduce the germline sequence, and a read error may be involved. The chain uses TRBV28 and TRBJ1-5; D is unclear. This CDR3 is 12 amino acids long. The germline CDR1 and CDR2 sequences are MDHEN and SYDVKM. CDR3 in DNA: TGTGCCGGCAGTCCACCAAGCCAGCCCCAGCATTTT. This translates into CAGSPPSQPQHF. The full variable domain, its missing parts supplied by reference TRBV28 and TRBJ1-5, is DVKVTQSSRYLVKRTGEKVFLECVQDMDHENMFWYRQDPGLGLRLIYFSYDVKMKEKGDIPEGYSVSREKKERFSLILESASTNQTSMYLCAGSPPSQPQHFGDGTRLSIL.

The chain links TRBV6-2 or TRBV6-3 to TRBJ2-1, with D uncertain. This CDR3 comprises 14 residues. The germline gives CDR1 MNHEY, CDR2 SVGEGT. Trimming took 2 bases from V and 4 from J, leaving 9 bases between them. CDR3 DNA: TGTGCCAGCAGTTACGGAACTCCTTACAATGAGCAGTTCTTC. Amino acid sequence: CASSYGTPYNEQFF.

This chain links TRBV27 with TRBJ1-5, with TRBD1 matching 7 bases. Trimming took 5 bases from V and 3 from J; bases not matched to a gene: 4. The CDR3 has 14 amino acids. The germline V gene has CDR1 MNHEY and CDR2 SMNVEV (reference sequence). CDR3 in amino acids: CASSPTGVNQPQHF. The CDR3 DNA is TGTGCCAGCAGTCCAACAGGGGTCAATCAGCCCCAGCATTTT.

The chain recombines TRBV7-2 with TRBJ1-2, with a possible D match to TRBD1 (6 bases). The CDR3 extends over 14 amino acids. Germline V lookup: CDR1 SGHTA, CDR2 FQGNSA. Trimming pared 2 bases from V and 6 bases from J, leaving 13 bases between. CDR3 DNA sequence: TGTGCCAGCAGCTTATCAGGGGCAGAGGATGGCTACACCTTC. Translating it yields CASSLSGAEDGYTF.

This rearrangement joins TRBV10-3 to TRBJ1-3, with 9 bases that match TRBD1. The CDR3 is made up of 18 amino acids. J gave up 2 bases and V 6 bases, and 14 bases lay outside the gene matches. Germline V gives CDR1 ENHRY, CDR2 SYGVKD. DNA for the CDR3: TGTGCCATCAGCCATAATCCGGGACAGGGTCGTCCTGGAAACACCATATATTTT. It is translated as CAISHNPGQGRPGNTIYF.

This chain links TRBV5-6 with TRBJ2-6, with D unresolved. CDR3 length: 15 amino acids. The V and J ends lost 3 bases and 4 bases respectively, with 11 bases between them. In germline, CDR1 is SGHDT, CDR2 YYEEEE. The CDR3: CASSWASTGANVLTF. The CDR3, as DNA: TGTGCCAGCAGCTGGGCCTCGACCGGGGCCAACGTCCTGACTTTC.

The genes are TRBV19 and TRBJ1-2, with D maybe TRBD1 (5 bases). Germline CDR1 is LNHDA and CDR2 is SQIVND (reference sequence). The CDR3 contains 14 residues. Trimming left V 5 bases short and J 2 bases short, with 12 bases between. The CDR3 here is CASSAGTANYGYTF. The CDR3 DNA reads TGTGCCAGTAGTGCTGGGACGGCCAACTATGGCTACACCTTC.

This clone was counted only a few times. The V gene is TRBV6-5, the J gene TRBJ2-1; 11 positions match TRBD2. The CDR3 extends over 15 amino acids. Trimming removed 6 bases from V and 4 bases from J; junction bases left unmatched: 5. Germline-derived CDR1 and CDR2 are MNHEY and SVGAGI. This CDR3 reads CASSLRLAGYNEQFF. In nucleotides, the CDR3 is TGTGCCAGCAGCCTACGACTAGCGGGATACAATGAGCAGTTCTTC.

The V call is TRBV7-8, the J call TRBJ2-7; no reliable D call. Germline loops: CDR1 SGHVS, CDR2 FQNEAQ. With 1 base removed from V and 3 bases from J, the gap between germline ends came to 13 bases. This CDR3 is built from 15 residues. The CDR3 loop is CASSLEADTNYEQYF. CDR3 bases: TGTGCCAGCAGCTTAGAAGCCGACACCAACTACGAGCAGTACTTC.

The genes are TRBV4-1 and TRBJ2-7, with a weak D call TRBD2 (5 bases). Germline V gene lookup returns CDR1 MGHRA and CDR2 YSYEKL. With 1 base removed from V and 3 bases from J, the gap between germline ends came to 13 bases. This CDR3 has 15 amino acids. The CDR3 protein is CASSQAPAGHYEQYF. The CDR3 bases are TGCGCCAGCAGCCAAGCTCCTGCGGGCCACTACGAGCAGTACTTC.